One sample yielded the 2 T cell receptor beta chains listed below, sequenced in a study of beta chain features in type 1 diabetes. The study reverse transcribed the entire isolated RNA, so it sequenced expressed TCRB transcripts. The protocol was immunoSEQ multiplex PCR, while the TCRdb copy is restricted to in-frame clones and leaves out a portion. Found here are about 260,000 clones, over 65% of them singletons; the top ten hold about 0.05%. Sequencing was carried out using naive CD4+ T cells from blood. The receptors come from a man younger than 40 in good health.

This clone has more than one count but fewer than ten. This chain joins TRBV28 and TRBJ2-1; 7 bases align to TRBD1. Germline V gene data show CDR1 as MDHEN and CDR2 as SYDVKM. CDR3 length: 14 residues. V shed 5 bases and J 9 bases; nucleotides not matched to a gene: 10. The DNA for the CDR3 is TGTGCCAGCAGTACACCCCTACAGGGGACTGAGCAGTTCTTC. Protein sequence: CASSTPLQGTEQFF.

This CDR3 is CAWSAVAGANVLTF. The CDR3 DNA sequence: TGTGCCTGGAGTGCCGTAGCTGGGGCCAACGTCCTGACTTTC. This sequence joins TRBV30 and TRBJ2-6; D gene uncertain. This CDR3 is built from 14 residues. The germline V gene has CDR1 GTSNPN and CDR2 SVGIG (reference sequence). The ends were cut back, 1 base at V and 2 bases at J, with 6 bases in the middle. The entire variable domain, with the rest obtained from reference TRBV30 and TRBJ2-6, is as follows: SQTIHQWPATLVQPVGSPLSLECTVEGTSNPNLYWYRQAAGRGLQLLFYSVGIGQISSEVPQNLSASRPQDRQFILSSKKLLLSDSGFYLCAWSAVAGANVLTFGAGSRLTVL.